The T cell receptor beta chain under discussion was sequenced for a study of T-cell reconstitution after alpha-beta-depleted transplantation in children. The ends were cut back, 0 bases at V and 0 bases at J, with 14 bases in the middle. This CDR3 region has 18 residues. Germline assignment: CDR1 MNHEY and CDR2 SVGAGI. A TCRbeta library incorporating unique molecular identifiers was prepared. TCRdb called the PCR reads again in MiXCR, with one record for every CDR3 protein. The repertoire has about 240,000 distinct CDR3 sequences, around 13% of them found once; the top ten carry around 3%. This clonotype was observed a single time.

This sequence joins TRBV6-5 and TRBJ2-2, with D maybe TRBD2 (6 bases). Source: PBMCs from the stem cell graft donor, taken from the stem cell graft. This receptor was taken from a human donor who donated a stem cell graft to a child with acute lymphoblastic leukemia. The CDR3 DNA sequence: TGTGCCAGCAGTTACTCGATGCCAGGGACTGCGAACACCGGGGAGCTGTTTTTT. This encodes CASSYSMPGTANTGELFF.